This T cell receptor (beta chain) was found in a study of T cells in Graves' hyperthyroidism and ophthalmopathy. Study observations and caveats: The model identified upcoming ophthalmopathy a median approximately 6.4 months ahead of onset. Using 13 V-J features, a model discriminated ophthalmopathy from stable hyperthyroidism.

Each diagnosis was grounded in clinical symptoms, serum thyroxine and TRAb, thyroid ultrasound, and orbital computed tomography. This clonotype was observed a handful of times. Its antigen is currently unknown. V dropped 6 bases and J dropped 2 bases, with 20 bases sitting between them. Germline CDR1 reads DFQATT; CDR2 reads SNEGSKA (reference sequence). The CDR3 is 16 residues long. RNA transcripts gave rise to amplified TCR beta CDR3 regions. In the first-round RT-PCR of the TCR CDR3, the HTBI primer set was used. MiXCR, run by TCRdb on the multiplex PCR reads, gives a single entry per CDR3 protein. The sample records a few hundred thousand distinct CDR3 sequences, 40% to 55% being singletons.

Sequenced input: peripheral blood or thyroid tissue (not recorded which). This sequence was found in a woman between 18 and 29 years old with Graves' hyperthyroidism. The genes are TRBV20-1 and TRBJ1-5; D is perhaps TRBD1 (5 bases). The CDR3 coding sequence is TGCAGTGCCCTCCCACAAGGGGAGGTTGGCAATCAGCCCCAGCATTTT. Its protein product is CSALPQGEVGNQPQHF.